The entry below describes one T cell receptor (beta chain). The antigen is not known. The assay was immunoSEQ multiplex PCR, and TCRdb's table has in-frame clones only and misses some. The repertoire holds 100,000 to 150,000 clones, with 88% as singletons. This specimen comes from a study of T cell responses to AZD1222 COVID-19 vaccine. General observations from the study: Only five to seven individuals given AZD1222 were seropositive at baseline.

V dropped 2 bases and J dropped 9 bases, with 12 bases sitting between them. Germline-derived CDR1 and CDR2 are SGHKS and YYEKEE (reference sequence). The CDR3 contains 13 residues. Sequences were derived from peripheral blood, sampled on day 0 of AZD1222 vaccination. This sequence joins TRBV5-5 and TRBJ1-5, with D possibly being TRBD1 (5 bases). The receptor's source is an adult in good health. This CDR3 reads CASSFSGVGPQHF. Written as DNA, the CDR3 is TGTGCCAGCAGCTTTTCGGGGGTAGGGCCCCAGCATTTT.